Shown below are 22 T cell receptor beta chains from a single sample sequenced in a study of T cell responses to AZD1222 COVID-19 vaccine. Profiling relied on immunoSEQ multiplex PCR, and the TCRdb table lists in-frame clones only, not all of them. The repertoire holds around 140,000 clones, with approximately 90% as singletons. The source material was peripheral blood, sampled on day 0 of AZD1222 vaccination. The source is an adult in good health.

The J gene is TRBJ1-1, the V gene TRBV27; D gene ambiguous. The CDR3 runs 13 residues. Germline CDR1 is MNHEY and CDR2 is SMNVEV (reference sequence). Written as DNA, the CDR3 is TGTGCTCTCGGGTGGCGGAAGAACACTGAAGCTTTCTTT. Amino acid sequence: CALGWRKNTEAFF.

The chain recombines TRBV11-2 with TRBJ2-7; the D is unclear. The V end lost 4 bases, the J end lost 9 bases, and 7 bases lay between the germline ends. The germline gives CDR1 SGHAT, CDR2 FQNNGV. This CDR3 contains 10 residues. This CDR3 reads CASSSNVQYF. CDR3 coding DNA: TGTGCCAGCAGCTCAAATGTGCAGTACTTC.

The chain recombines TRBV15 with TRBJ1-2; D is undetermined. V was trimmed by 2 bases and J by 1 base, leaving 8 bases between them. The CDR3 extends over 14 amino acids. Germline CDR1 and CDR2: LNHNV and YYDKDF (reference sequence). For the CDR3, the DNA is TGTGCCACCAGCAGATCGACCGTTAACTATGGCTACACCTTC. Its translation is CATSRSTVNYGYTF.

This sequence joins TRBV9 and TRBJ2-7; D perhaps matches TRBD2 (6 bases). Germline V gene lookup returns CDR1 SGDLS and CDR2 YYNGEE. This CDR3 spans 17 amino acids. The germline V and J ends were trimmed by 0 bases and 0 bases, with 16 bases remaining between them. The CDR3 nucleotides read TGTGCCAGCAGCGTAGACGCCGGGGACTCGCTCTCCTACGAGCAGTACTTC. As protein: CASSVDAGDSLSYEQYF.

The chain combines TRBV19 with TRBJ1-5; perhaps TRBD1 as D (5 bases). Per germline, CDR1 LNHDA and CDR2 SQIVND (reference sequence). This CDR3 has 14 amino acids. Trimming left V 3 bases short and J 4 bases short, with 10 bases between. In nucleotides, the CDR3 is TGTGCCAGTAGTATCAAACGGGGGAATCAGCCCCAGCATTTT. This encodes CASSIKRGNQPQHF.

The chain joins TRBV5-6 to TRBJ1-5, with unresolved D. The CDR3 covers 14 residues. Trimming pared 2 bases from V and 0 bases from J, leaving 6 bases between. The germline V gene has CDR1 SGHDT and CDR2 YYEEEE. The CDR3 sequence is CASSFTGSNQPQHF. CDR3 nucleotides: TGTGCCAGCAGCTTCACCGGTAGCAATCAGCCCCAGCATTTT.

The gene calls are TRBV12-3 or TRBV12-4 and TRBJ1-1; possibly TRBD1 for D (5 bases). The V end lost 3 bases, the J end lost 4 bases, and 6 bases lay between the germline ends. The CDR3 has 12 residues. DNA for the CDR3: TGTGCCAGCAGTTTTGACAGCACTGAAGCTTTCTTT. Encoded protein: CASSFDSTEAFF.

The V gene is TRBV28, the J gene TRBJ1-6, with 7 bases lining up with TRBD1. The CDR3 is 15 residues long. CDR1 and CDR2 from the germline V gene are MDHEN and SYDVKM. V was pared by 4 bases and J by 12 bases, with 12 bases of the junction left unmatched. This chain's CDR3 is CASSSEDRIGGPLHF. CDR3 DNA sequence: TGTGCCAGCAGTTCGGAGGACAGGATTGGGGGACCCCTCCACTTT.

This chain connects TRBV4-1 to TRBJ2-5; D perhaps matches TRBD2 (7 bases). Trimming shortened V by 0 bases and J by 2 bases, and 13 bases separated the two germline ends. Germline values: CDR1 MGHRA, CDR2 YSYEKL. This CDR3 has 16 residues. For the CDR3, the DNA is TGCGCCAGCAGCCAAGATTTTAGGGGGGGGCAAGAGACCCAGTACTTC. Protein: CASSQDFRGGQETQYF.

The chain carries TRBV5-1 and TRBJ1-1, with a possible D match to TRBD1 (6 bases). The V end was cut by 2 bases, the J end by 5 bases, with 13 bases between. The germline gives CDR1 SGHRS, CDR2 YFSETQ. This CDR3 has 14 residues. DNA of the CDR3: TGCGCCAGCAGCTTTAAAGGGGGAGGGACTGAAGCTTTCTTT. Amino acid sequence: CASSFKGGGTEAFF.

V usage is TRBV28 and J usage is TRBJ2-5; tentatively, D is TRBD2 (6 bases). The CDR3 is 16 amino acids. CDR1 and CDR2 from the germline V gene are MDHEN and SYDVKM. Trimming stripped 3 bases from V and 0 bases from J, with 14 bases between. This CDR3 reads CASSFGGESYQETQYF. The CDR3 DNA sequence: TGTGCCAGCAGTTTTGGCGGGGAGTCGTACCAAGAGACCCAGTACTTC.

The CDR3 DNA is TGCGCCAGCAGCCCACTGACAGGGCGGGCAGATACGCAGTATTTT. This translates into CASSPLTGRADTQYF. The chain joins TRBV4-3 to TRBJ2-3, with TRBD1 matching over 7 bases. CDR3 length: 15 residues. Germline V lookup: CDR1 LGHNA, CDR2 YSLEER. After removal of 4 bases from V and 4 bases from J, the junction contained 8 bases not matched to a gene.

The rearrangement links TRBV18 to TRBJ2-7, with TRBD2 identical over 14 bases. The CDR3 has 16 residues. V was clipped by 3 bases and J by 7 bases; unmatched bases: 8. From germline, CDR1 is KGHSH and CDR2 LQKENI. The DNA of the CDR3 is TGTGCCAGCTCACCCCTCGGGACTAGCGGGGGCGGGGAGCAGTACTTC. Its protein product is CASSPLGTSGGGEQYF.

The chain recombines TRBV11-2 with TRBJ1-5; a possible D gene is TRBD1 (5 bases). This CDR3 has 13 amino acids. V lost 5 bases, J lost 7 bases, and 12 bases lay in between. The germline CDR1 and CDR2 sequences are SGHAT and FQNNGV. The CDR3 here is CASSPGDVQPQHF. Here the CDR3 DNA reads TGTGCCAGCAGCCCCGGGGACGTACAGCCCCAGCATTTT.

The J gene is TRBJ2-1, the V gene TRBV11-2, with TRBD2 matching over 10 bases. The CDR3 is made up of 16 amino acids. Germline V lookup: CDR1 SGHAT, CDR2 FQNNGV. J gave up 7 bases and V 1 base, and 7 bases lay outside the gene matches. In DNA form, the CDR3 reads TGTGCCAGCAGCTTAGCACTTAGCGGGGGGAGAAATGAGCAGTTCTTC. Amino acids: CASSLALSGGRNEQFF.

The rearrangement links TRBV3-1 (or the pseudogene TRBV3-2) to TRBJ1-5; 7 bases map to TRBD1. The CDR3 totals 14 residues. V gave up 3 bases and J gave up 4 bases; unmatched junction bases: 3. In germline, CDR1 is LGHDT, CDR2 YNNKEL (reference sequence). The CDR3 nucleotides are TGTGCCAGCAGCCACGGGACAGCGAATCAGCCCCAGCATTTT. Amino acid sequence: CASSHGTANQPQHF.

This clone was picked up a small number of times. V usage is TRBV6-5 and J usage is TRBJ2-7; 10 nucleotides match TRBD1. Germline CDR1 is MNHEY and CDR2 is SVGAGI. After removal of 5 bases from V and 1 base from J, the junction contained 5 bases not matched to a gene. This CDR3 is 15 amino acids long. The DNA for the CDR3 is TGTGCCAGCAGTCCTCGGACAGGGGGTTCCTACGAGCAGTACTTC. This translates into CASSPRTGGSYEQYF.

This chain joins TRBV10-1 and TRBJ1-1, with 8 bases that match TRBD1. After removal of 5 bases from V and 1 base from J, the junction contained 0 bases not matched to a gene. Germline V lookup: CDR1 WNHNN, CDR2 SYGVQD (reference sequence). The CDR3 covers 13 residues. In nucleotides, the CDR3 is TGCGCCAGCAGTACAGGGGGGAACACTGAAGCTTTCTTT. Its protein product is CASSTGGNTEAFF.

This chain joins TRBV27 and TRBJ1-5; the D gene is possibly TRBD1 (6 bases). Trimming removed 6 bases at V and 7 bases at J, with 19 bases between. The length of the CDR3 is 15 residues. Germline lookup yields CDR1 MNHEY and CDR2 SMNVEV (reference sequence). In DNA, the CDR3 is TGTGCCAGCAGCTTCGGGGGGGTAGGGGGACAGCCCCAGCATTTT. This gives the protein CASSFGGVGGQPQHF.

The genes are TRBV24-1 and TRBJ2-2; no definite D call. Trimming shortened V by 9 bases and J by 0 bases, and 7 bases separated the two germline ends. The CDR3 consists of 13 residues. Per the germline V gene, CDR1 is KGHDR and CDR2 is SFDVKD. DNA for the CDR3: TGTGCCACCTGGCAGCCGAACACCGGGGAGCTGTTTTTT. It encodes CATWQPNTGELFF.

The CDR3 bases are TGTGCCAGCAGCGGAGCGGGGGACTCCTACGAGCAGTACTTC. Amino acids: CASSGAGDSYEQYF. The chain has TRBV9 and TRBJ2-7; 8 nucleotides match TRBD2. With V trimmed by 3 bases and J by 0 bases, 2 bases remained unmatched. Germline lookup yields CDR1 SGDLS and CDR2 YYNGEE. The CDR3 is 14 amino acids.

This clone was seen just once. V gene TRBV6-2 or TRBV6-3 combines with J gene TRBJ2-2; possible D gene TRBD1, 6 bases. The germline CDR1 and CDR2 sequences are MNHEY and SVGEGT. V was trimmed by 6 bases and J by 5 bases, leaving 10 bases between them. The CDR3 covers 13 residues. CDR3 region: CASSRRGTGELFF. DNA of the CDR3: TGTGCCAGCAGCCGCAGGGGTACCGGGGAGCTGTTTTTT.